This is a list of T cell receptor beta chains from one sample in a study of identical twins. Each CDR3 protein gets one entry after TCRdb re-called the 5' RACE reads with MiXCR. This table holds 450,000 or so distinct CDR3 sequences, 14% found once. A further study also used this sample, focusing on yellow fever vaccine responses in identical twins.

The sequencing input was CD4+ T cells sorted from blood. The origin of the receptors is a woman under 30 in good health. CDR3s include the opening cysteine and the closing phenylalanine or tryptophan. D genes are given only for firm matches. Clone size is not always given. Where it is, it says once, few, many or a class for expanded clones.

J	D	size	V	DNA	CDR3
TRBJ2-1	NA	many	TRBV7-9	TGTGCCAGCACTTACACAGGGAGCTCCTACAATGAGCAGTTCTTC	CASTYTGSSYNEQFF
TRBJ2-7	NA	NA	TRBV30	TGTGCCTGGAGTTCCGGAAGGGAGCAGTACTTC	CAWSSGREQYF
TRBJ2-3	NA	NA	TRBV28	TGTGCCAGCAGTTTATCGCCCCCGGGACCGAGCACAGATACGCAGTATTTT	CASSLSPPGPSTDTQYF
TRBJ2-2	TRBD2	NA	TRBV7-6	TGTGCCAGCAGCTTAGGAGCCCTGACTAGCGGGAGGATCTGGTACACCGGGGAGCTGTTTTTT	CASSLGALTSGRIWYTGELFF
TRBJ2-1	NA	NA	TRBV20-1	TGCAGTGCTGGGGGCGGAACAGGGAGCTCCTACAATGAGCAGTTCTTC	CSAGGGTGSSYNEQFF
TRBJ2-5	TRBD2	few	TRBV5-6	TGTGCCAGCAGCTTGGTTGTTGCGGGGGGACGAGAGACCCAGTACTTC	CASSLVVAGGRETQYF
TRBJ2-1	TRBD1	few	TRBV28	TGTGCCAGTATGACAGGGGTCAATGAGCAGTTCTTC	CASMTGVNEQFF
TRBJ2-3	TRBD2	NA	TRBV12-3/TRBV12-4	TGTGCCAGCAGTTTTTTTACGGGGGGGCCGTGGAGTACGCAGTATTTT	CASSFFTGGPWSTQYF
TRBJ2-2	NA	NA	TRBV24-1	TGTGCCACCAGTGACTCGGGACTTAACACCGGGGAGCTGTTTTTT	CATSDSGLNTGELFF
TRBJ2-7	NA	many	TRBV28	TGTGCCAGCAGTACCGGAGGCGGTTGGGAGCAGTACTTC	CASSTGGGWEQYF
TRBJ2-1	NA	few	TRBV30	TGTGCCTGGACGGAGGGGCGCCTCTCCTACAATGAGCAGTTCTTC	CAWTEGRLSYNEQFF
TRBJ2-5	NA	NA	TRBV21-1	TGTGCCAGCAGCAAAGATCCAGGGATGGAAGAGACCCAGTACTTC	CASSKDPGMEETQYF
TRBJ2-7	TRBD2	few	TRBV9	TGTGCCAGCAGCCCATCGACTAGCGGGAGAGGCCCCTACGAGCAGTACTTC	CASSPSTSGRGPYEQYF
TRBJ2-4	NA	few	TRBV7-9	TGTGCCAGCAGCTCGACACAGGTGTCGGACATTCAGTACTTC	CASSSTQVSDIQYF
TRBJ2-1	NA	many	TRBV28	TGTGCCAGCAGAGGCGGCGGGAAGCATCCCAATGAGCAGTTCTTC	CASRGGGKHPNEQFF
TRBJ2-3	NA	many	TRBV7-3	NA	CASSSGRAGPDTQYF
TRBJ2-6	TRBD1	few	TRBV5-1	TGCGCCAGCAGCTTGGTTGACAGGGGATTCATCTCTGGGGCCAACGTCCTGACTTTC	CASSLVDRGFISGANVLTF
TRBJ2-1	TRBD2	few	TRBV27	TGTGCCAGCACCCCTAGCGGGGGCTACAATGAGCAGTTCTTC	CASTPSGGYNEQFF
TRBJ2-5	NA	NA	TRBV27	TGTGCCAGCAAGAGGCAGGGCGGGGAGACCCAGTACTTC	CASKRQGGETQYF
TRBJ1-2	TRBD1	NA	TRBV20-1	TGCAGTGCAAACCACAGGGGGAACTCGTATGGCTACACCTTC	CSANHRGNSYGYTF